The clone carrying this T cell receptor beta chain occurred once. This sample was included in a study of blood T cell repertoires in COVID-19. Background on the study: Both acute and convalescent COVID-19 samples were obtained from the United States, Italy and Spain. The analysed material was cDNA or gDNA that came from T cells, B-cell-depleted T cells, or PBMCs.

The V gene's germline CDR1 is SGHVS and CDR2 FNYEAQ. V was cut by 4 bases and J by 7 bases, with 16 bases left in between. The CDR3 spans 15 residues. Per the authors' pipeline: Reference gene primer amplification yielded estimated nucleated cell counts. Some clones are missing from TCRdb's copy, which holds only in-frame ones; the method was immunoSEQ multiplex PCR. That table furnishes V, J and clone size, whereas the DNA furnished D and trimming. The sample lists approximately 190,000 clones, approximately 79% seen once, with approximately 15% in the top ten. Sequencing input: peripheral blood. The chain carries TRBV7-6 and TRBJ1-4; D perhaps matches TRBD1 (5 bases). The sequence was obtained from a man between 25 and 39 years old with active or convalescent COVID-19. CDR3 coding DNA: TGTGCCAGCAGCTCCACCGACAGTGGTCGTGAAAAACTGTTTTTT. Its translation: CASSSTDSGREKLFF.